The 13 T cell receptor beta chains listed next were all sequenced from one sample in a study of T cells after somatic rescue of genetic block. The protocol was immunoSEQ multiplex PCR, while the TCRdb copy is restricted to in-frame clones and leaves out a portion. The sample yields 70,000 to 95,000 clones, 85% to 90% seen once. Sequenced material: peripheral blood mononuclear cells (PBMCs). These receptors came from a woman between 18 and 30 years old.

The chain carries TRBV27 and TRBJ2-7; D ambiguous. CDR3 length: 13 residues. Trimming took off 2 bases at V and 6 bases at J, with 11 bases between the two ends. The germline V gene has CDR1 MNHEY and CDR2 SMNVEV (reference sequence). The CDR3 nucleotides are TGTGCCAGCAGTTTAGGCCCCGGTGGCGAGCAGTACTTC. This sequence encodes CASSLGPGGEQYF.

The chain combines TRBV7-3 with TRBJ2-2; TRBD1 agrees at 9 bases. Germline trimming cut 5 bases from V and 1 base from J; bases unmatched to any gene: 2. This CDR3 is 15 amino acids long. Germline V gives CDR1 SGHTA, CDR2 FQGTGA. For the CDR3, the DNA is TGTGCCAGCAGCCGGGACAGGGAGAACACCGGGGAGCTGTTTTTT. Translation: CASSRDRENTGELFF.

The V gene is TRBV6-5, the J gene TRBJ2-1; 9 positions match TRBD1. The CDR3 runs to 15 residues. The germline V gene has CDR1 MNHEY and CDR2 SVGAGI. V was clipped by 6 bases and J by 3 bases; unmatched bases: 6. CDR3 sequence: CASSQTGGGYNEQFF. CDR3 coding DNA: TGTGCCAGCAGCCAAACAGGGGGCGGCTACAATGAGCAGTTCTTC.

The V gene is TRBV2, the J gene TRBJ2-6; D unclear. V was shortened by 11 bases and J by 0 bases, with 11 bases between the two germline ends. The CDR3 is 14 amino acids. Germline values: CDR1 SNHLY, CDR2 FYNNEI. CDR3 DNA: TGTGCCGTACGACTCGACTCTGGGGCCAACGTCCTGACTTTC. The encoded protein is CAVRLDSGANVLTF.

The chain employs TRBV19 and TRBJ1-4; D is unclear. V lost 5 bases to trimming and J lost 6 bases, with 10 bases between them. The length of the CDR3 is 13 residues. Germline V CDR1 and CDR2: LNHDA, SQIVND (reference sequence). CDR3 bases: TGTGCCAGTAGTGATCCGTGGGATGAAAAACTGTTTTTT. It specifies CASSDPWDEKLFF. Variable domain in full (rest from reference TRBV19 and TRBJ1-4): DGGITQSPKYLFRKEGQNVTLSCEQNLNHDAMYWYRQDPGQGLRLIYYSQIVNDFQKGDIAEGYSVSREKKESFPLTVTSAQKNPTAFYLCASSDPWDEKLFFGSGTQLSVL.

The gene calls are TRBV6-1 and TRBJ2-1, with a possible D match to TRBD2 (6 bases). Trimming stripped 1 base from V and 0 bases from J, with 10 bases between. CDR3 size: 16 residues. The V gene's germline CDR1 is MNHNS and CDR2 SASEGT. The CDR3 DNA follows: TGTGCCAGCAGTGAAGAGGACGGGGGCTCCTACAATGAGCAGTTCTTC. It specifies CASSEEDGGSYNEQFF.

V usage is TRBV28 and J usage is TRBJ2-3; D unresolved. The V gene lost 2 bases and the J gene lost 6 bases, with 9 bases spanning the gap. Germline V gene lookup returns CDR1 MDHEN and CDR2 SYDVKM. This CDR3 region has 13 residues. CDR3 DNA: TGTGCCAGCAGTTTACCGAATTCGGATACGCAGTATTTT. It specifies CASSLPNSDTQYF.

This sequence joins TRBV4-2 and TRBJ2-4, with D uncertain. Trimming took 0 bases from V and 5 from J, leaving 8 bases between them. Germline-derived CDR1 and CDR2 are LGHNA and YNFKEQ. The CDR3 has 14 residues. The CDR3 loop is CASSQELGQNIQYF. CDR3 DNA: TGTGCCAGCAGCCAAGAGCTGGGTCAAAACATTCAGTACTTC.

This clone appeared once. V and J are TRBV6-6 and TRBJ1-2; 10 bases fit TRBD1. This CDR3 is 15 amino acids long. Per the germline V gene, CDR1 is MNHNY and CDR2 is SVGAGI (reference sequence). The V segment lost 2 bases and the J segment 6 bases; nucleotides outside the gene matches: 6. The chain's CDR3 is CASSYEDRGFDGYTF. The DNA of the CDR3 is TGTGCCAGCAGTTACGAGGACAGGGGGTTTGATGGCTACACCTTC.

The chain joins TRBV7-3 to TRBJ1-1, with a possible D match to TRBD1 (6 bases). Trimming stripped 2 bases from V and 5 bases from J, with 9 bases between. Per germline, CDR1 SGHTA and CDR2 FQGTGA. The length of the CDR3 is 13 residues. The CDR3 bases are TGTGCCAGCAGCTTACGGAGGGGGACTGAAGCTTTCTTT. Protein: CASSLRRGTEAFF.

The chain recombines TRBV27 with TRBJ2-1, with 12 nucleotides matching TRBD2. The CDR3 has 16 residues. Germline V gives CDR1 MNHEY, CDR2 SMNVEV (reference sequence). V dropped 4 bases and J dropped 4; count of bases not matched to a gene: 5. CDR3 bases: TGTGCCAGCAGTTCGGACCTAGCGGGAGGGTACAATGAGCAGTTCTTC. Its translation: CASSSDLAGGYNEQFF.

The V gene is TRBV23-1, the J gene TRBJ1-3, with TRBD1 identical over 7 bases. TRBV23-1 is reported as an ORF; its role is uncertain. Trimming removed 2 bases from V and 0 bases from J; junction bases left unmatched: 22. The length of the CDR3 is 22 residues. The CDR3 coding sequence is TGCGCCAGCAGTCAAATTAACAGGGGACGGGCCGGCCCGGATAGCTCTGGAAACACCATATATTTT. It codes for CASSQINRGRAGPDSSGNTIYF.

This CDR3 is CASSPSGVGEQYF. As DNA, the CDR3 is TGTGCCAGCTCACCATCAGGGGTTGGCGAGCAGTACTTC. The chain carries TRBV18 and TRBJ2-7, with D maybe TRBD1 (6 bases). This CDR3 has 13 amino acids. Trimming removed 2 bases from V and 6 bases from J, with 11 bases in between. The germline gives CDR1 KGHSH, CDR2 LQKENI.